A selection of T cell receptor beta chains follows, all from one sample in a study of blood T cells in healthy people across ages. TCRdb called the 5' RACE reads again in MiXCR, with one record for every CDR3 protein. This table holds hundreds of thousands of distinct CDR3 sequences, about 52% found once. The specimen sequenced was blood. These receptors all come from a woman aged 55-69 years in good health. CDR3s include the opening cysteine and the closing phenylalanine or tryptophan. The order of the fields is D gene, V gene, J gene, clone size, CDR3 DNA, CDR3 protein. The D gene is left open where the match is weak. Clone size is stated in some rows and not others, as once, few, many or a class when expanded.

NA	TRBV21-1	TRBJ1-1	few	TGTGCCAGCACCGTCCGGGACAGCAACACTGAAGCTTTCTTT	CASTVRDSNTEAFF
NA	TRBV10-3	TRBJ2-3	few	TGTGCCATCAGTGTGATGACAGATACGCAGTATTTT	CAISVMTDTQYF
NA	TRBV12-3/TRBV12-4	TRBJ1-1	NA	TGTGCCAGCAGTGTGGCAGGGGTCACTGAAGCTTTCTTT	CASSVAGVTEAFF
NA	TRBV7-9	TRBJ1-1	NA	TGTGCCAGCAGCTTAAGTTACACTGAAGCTTTCTTT	CASSLSYTEAFF
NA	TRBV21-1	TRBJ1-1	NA	TGTGCCAGCAGCAAAGAATGGCCAGGGCTCACTGAAGCTTTCTTT	CASSKEWPGLTEAFF
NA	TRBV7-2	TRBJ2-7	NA	TGTGCCAGCACCTACCGGAGAGGCAGGCCCTCCTACGAGCAGTACTTC	CASTYRRGRPSYEQYF
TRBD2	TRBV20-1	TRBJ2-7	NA	TGCAGTGCTGCTTACACTAGCGAGGGTTACGAGCAGTACTTC	CSAAYTSEGYEQYF
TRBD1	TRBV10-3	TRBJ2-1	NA	TGTGCCATCAGTGGGGGACAGGGTGGTGGTGATGAGCAGTTCTTC	CAISGGQGGGDEQFF
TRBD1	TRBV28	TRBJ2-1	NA	TGTGCCAGCAGTATCGGGACAGGTACCTACAATGAGCAGTTCTTC	CASSIGTGTYNEQFF
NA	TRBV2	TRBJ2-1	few	TGTGCCAGCAAGATCTACAATGAGCAGTTCTTC	CASKIYNEQFF
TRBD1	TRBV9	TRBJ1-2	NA	TGTGCCAGCAGCGAAACCGGGACAGGAAATAACTATGGCTACACCTTC	CASSETGTGNNYGYTF
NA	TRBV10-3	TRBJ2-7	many	TGTGCCATCAGTGATCAGGGTTCGGCCTACGAGCAGTACTTC	CAISDQGSAYEQYF
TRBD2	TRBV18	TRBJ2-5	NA	TGTGCCAGCTCACCCCGAACCGGGACTAGCGGAGAGACCCAGTACTTC	CASSPRTGTSGETQYF
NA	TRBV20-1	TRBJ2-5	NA	TGCAGTGCCGAGTTAAGTGAGCAGTACTTC	CSAELSEQYF
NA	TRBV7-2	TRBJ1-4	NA	TGTGCCAGCAGCCCCCCACAAGGAAAACTGTTTTTT	CASSPPQGKLFF